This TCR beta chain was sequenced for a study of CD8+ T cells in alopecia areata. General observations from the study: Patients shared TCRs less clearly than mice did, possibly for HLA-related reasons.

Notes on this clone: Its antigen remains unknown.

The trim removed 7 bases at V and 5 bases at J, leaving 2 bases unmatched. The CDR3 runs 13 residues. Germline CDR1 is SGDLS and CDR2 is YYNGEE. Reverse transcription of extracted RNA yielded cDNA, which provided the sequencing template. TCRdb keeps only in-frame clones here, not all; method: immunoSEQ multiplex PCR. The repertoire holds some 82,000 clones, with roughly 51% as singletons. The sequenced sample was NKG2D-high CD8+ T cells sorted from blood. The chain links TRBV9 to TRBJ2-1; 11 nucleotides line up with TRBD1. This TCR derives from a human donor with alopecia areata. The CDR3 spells CASGTGGNNEQFF. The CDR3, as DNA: TGTGCCAGCGGGACAGGGGGTAACAATGAGCAGTTCTTC.